The 18 T cell receptor beta chains presented below share a single source sample, sequenced in a study of blood T cell repertoires in COVID-19. Assay used: immunoSEQ multiplex PCR; TCRdb lists only in-frame clones, some missing. The sample comprises roughly 200,000 clones, 80% to 90% of which are singletons, and more than 7% rests with the top ten. The sequencing sample was made of PBMCs or T cells enriched from blood (not recorded which). The origin of the receptors is a man between 25 and 39 years old in a cohort exposed to, infected with or recovered from COVID-19 (not recorded which).

CDR3 amino acids: CASGARDRGNQPQHF. Here the CDR3 DNA reads TGTGCCAGCGGAGCCCGGGACAGGGGAAATCAGCCCCAGCATTTT. The V and J genes are TRBV28 and TRBJ1-5; 10 positions match TRBD1. The CDR3 runs 15 residues. CDR1 and CDR2 (germline): MDHEN, SYDVKM. Trimming cost V 8 bases and J 4 bases; bases outside gene matches: 8.

The chain recombines TRBV7-6 with TRBJ2-1; 10 nucleotides align to TRBD1. The CDR3 is 15 residues long. Germline CDR1 and CDR2: SGHVS and FNYEAQ. The J segment lost 6 bases and the V segment lost 5 bases, leaving 7 bases of the junction unmatched. The CDR3 sequence is CASSKDRGSPNEQFF. The CDR3 DNA reads as TGTGCCAGCAGCAAGGACAGGGGGTCCCCCAATGAGCAGTTCTTC.

This clone has just one count. The V and J genes are TRBV9 and TRBJ2-1, with 16 bases aligning to TRBD2. V was clipped by 4 bases and J by 10 bases; unmatched bases: 5. This CDR3 contains 15 residues. Germline V gene data show CDR1 as SGDLS and CDR2 as YYNGEE. In DNA, the CDR3 is TGTGCCAGCAGCCTGGGACTAGCGGGAGGGGAGGAGCAGTTCTTC. This encodes CASSLGLAGGEEQFF.

The chain links TRBV24-1 to TRBJ2-5, with D possibly TRBD2 on 5 matching bases. CDR1 is KGHDR and CDR2 is SFDVKD in the germline V gene. Trimming pared 3 bases from V and 4 bases from J, leaving 11 bases between. The CDR3 contains 14 residues. CDR3 sequence (DNA): TGTGCCACCAGTGATCCTGGGAGTTTAGAGACCCAGTACTTC. Translated: CATSDPGSLETQYF.

The V call is TRBV28, the J call TRBJ2-7; weak D call: TRBD2 (6 bases). The CDR3 totals 13 residues. CDR1 MDHEN and CDR2 SYDVKM come from the germline V gene. Trimming removed 8 bases from V and 5 bases from J, with 16 bases in between. The CDR3 DNA sequence: TGTGCCAGCGCCGACGGGAGTACCCACGAGCAGTACTTC. Its protein product is CASADGSTHEQYF.

V is TRBV5-4 and J is TRBJ1-2, with 7 nucleotides matching TRBD1. Germline V gene lookup returns CDR1 SGHNT and CDR2 YYREEE (reference sequence). This CDR3 comprises 14 residues. J lost 4 bases, V lost 4 bases, and 7 bases had no gene match. The chain's CDR3 is CASSAETGPYGYTF. The CDR3 nucleotides read TGTGCCAGCAGCGCAGAGACAGGGCCCTATGGCTACACCTTC. The whole variable domain, remainder taken from reference TRBV5-4 and TRBJ1-2, is ETGVTQSPTHLIKTRGQQVTLRCSSQSGHNTVSWYQQALGQGPQFIFQYYREEENGRGNFPPRFSGLQFPNYSSELNVNALELDDSALYLCASSAETGPYGYTFGSGTRLTVV.

The chain combines TRBV19 with TRBJ2-1; 7 bases align to TRBD2. Germline V gene sequence: CDR1 LNHDA, CDR2 SQIVND (reference sequence). The CDR3 consists of 15 residues. V was clipped by 10 bases and J by 3 bases; unmatched bases: 12. The CDR3 bases are TGTGCCACCTCACTACGGCGGGAGCGCTACAATGAGCAGTTCTTC. It translates to CATSLRRERYNEQFF. The full variable domain, completed using reference TRBV19 and TRBJ2-1, is DGGITQSPKYLFRKEGQNVTLSCEQNLNHDAMYWYRQDPGQGLRLIYYSQIVNDFQKGDIAEGYSVSREKKESFPLTVTSAQKNPTAFYLCATSLRRERYNEQFFGPGTRLTVL.

The chain uses TRBV9 and TRBJ2-5; D possibly corresponds to TRBD2 (6 bases). The ends were cut back, 0 bases at V and 1 base at J, with 13 bases in the middle. The CDR3 sequence is 16 residues long. Per germline, CDR1 SGDLS and CDR2 YYNGEE. In DNA form, the CDR3 reads TGTGCCAGCAGCGTAGGTCTGGCGGGGACCCAAGAGACCCAGTACTTC. This translates into CASSVGLAGTQETQYF.

The V gene is TRBV5-6, the J gene TRBJ2-2; D unclear. The CDR3 covers 17 residues. Trimming removed 2 bases from V and 2 bases from J, with 16 bases in between. Germline V CDR1 and CDR2: SGHDT, YYEEEE. CDR3 DNA sequence: TGTGCCAGCAGCTTTCCCCTTTTGGGCCCCAACACCGGGGAGCTGTTTTTT. It is translated as CASSFPLLGPNTGELFF.

Only one count was recorded for this clone. This chain uses TRBV28 with TRBJ1-1, with TRBD1 as a possible D gene (6 bases). Looked up from germline, CDR1 is MDHEN and CDR2 is SYDVKM. The CDR3 totals 13 residues. V was shortened by 11 bases and J by 3 bases, with 16 bases between the two germline ends. The CDR3 here is CARRLEGDTEAFF. The CDR3 DNA is TGTGCCCGAAGGCTAGAGGGGGACACTGAAGCTTTCTTT.

The chain is built from TRBV28 and TRBJ1-4, with D maybe TRBD1 (6 bases). The germline V gene encodes CDR1 MDHEN and CDR2 SYDVKM. The CDR3 has 15 amino acids. The V end was cut by 6 bases, the J end by 10 bases, with 21 bases between. The chain's CDR3 is CASSGGGTGMGKLFF. Here the CDR3 DNA reads TGTGCCAGCAGCGGCGGGGGAACAGGGATGGGAAAACTGTTTTTT.

The genes are TRBV10-3 and TRBJ2-7, with 9 bases fitting TRBD1. There are 12 residues in the CDR3. Losses at the gene ends were 8 bases for V and 7 bases for J; bases not matched to a gene: 6. The germline V gene encodes CDR1 ENHRY and CDR2 SYGVKD. The CDR3 nucleotides read TGTGCCATCGGGACAGGGCTGGGGGAGCAGTACTTC. Encoded protein: CAIGTGLGEQYF.

The J gene is TRBJ1-1, the V gene TRBV20-1; D gene uncertain. The germline V gene encodes CDR1 DFQATT and CDR2 SNEGSKA (reference sequence). Trimming cost V 3 bases and J 6 bases, with 14 bases left between them. The CDR3 sequence is 13 residues long. CDR3 sequence (DNA): TGCAGTGCTAGTGGTCTGGAGGTCGCTGAAGCTTTCTTT. This gives the protein CSASGLEVAEAFF.

The chain has TRBV3-1 (or the pseudogene TRBV3-2) and TRBJ2-7, with TRBD1 identical over 9 bases. V lost 4 bases, J lost 5 bases, and 6 bases stayed unmatched. The germline CDR1 and CDR2 sequences are LGHDT and YNNKEL (reference sequence). This CDR3 region has 14 residues. The CDR3 DNA is TGTGCCAGCAGCCTAGGGACAGGGATCCACGAGCAGTACTTC. Translated: CASSLGTGIHEQYF.

The chain employs TRBV6-4 and TRBJ2-1; TRBD2 aligns across 8 bases. Germline V CDR1 and CDR2: MRHNA, SNTAGT. V dropped 8 bases and J dropped 0; count of bases not matched to a gene: 9. The CDR3 covers 16 residues. This chain's CDR3 is CASSVAGWGSYNEQFF. For the CDR3, the DNA is TGTGCCAGCTCCGTAGCGGGATGGGGCTCCTACAATGAGCAGTTCTTC.

V is TRBV6-2 or TRBV6-3 and J is TRBJ2-7, with 8 nucleotides matching TRBD1. This CDR3 is 14 amino acids long. V shed 2 bases, J shed 5 bases, and the junction held 5 bases outside the gene matches. Per the germline V gene, CDR1 is MNHEY and CDR2 is SVGEGT. CDR3 loop: CASSYGTGRDEQYF. CDR3 coding DNA: TGTGCCAGCAGTTACGGGACAGGTCGCGACGAGCAGTACTTC.

This chain uses TRBV4-1 with TRBJ2-3; 7 positions match TRBD2. The CDR3 is made up of 14 amino acids. V lost 0 bases to trimming and J lost 8 bases; unmatched junction nucleotides: 5. Germline CDR1 and CDR2: MGHRA and YSYEKL. DNA of the CDR3: TGCGCCAGCAGCCAAGATCCGACTAGCAGTACGCAGTATTTT. Amino acids: CASSQDPTSSTQYF.

The genes are TRBV23-1 and TRBJ2-5; 9 positions agree with TRBD1. TRBV23-1 is noted as an ORF with a role that remains uncertain. Germline trimming cut 4 bases from V and 2 bases from J; bases unmatched to any gene: 11. The CDR3 extends over 17 amino acids. The DNA for the CDR3 is TGCGCCAGCAGTCCGTTGATAACAGGGGGCGGTCAAGAGACCCAGTACTTC. Its translation: CASSPLITGGGQETQYF.